These 14 T cell receptor beta chains were sequenced from one sample in a study of blood T cells in healthy people across ages. Sample-barcoded 5' priming and a J-beta primer mix drove a second PCR of about 7 to 12 cycles. TCRdb re-called the 5' RACE reads with MiXCR, one entry per CDR3 protein. The sample records 800,000 to 950,000 distinct CDR3 sequences, roughly 29% being singletons. This sample also appeared in a second study, on T cells of mothers and their children.

Sequenced input: blood. Every receptor here comes from a woman in her thirties or forties in good health.

The V gene is TRBV24-1, the J gene TRBJ2-1; D gene uncertain. In germline, CDR1 is KGHDR, CDR2 SFDVKD. This CDR3 comprises 13 residues. Deletions cut 4 bases from V and 1 base from J, with 4 bases between. DNA of the CDR3: TGTGCCACCAGTGAGGGGTCCTACAATGAGCAGTTCTTC. This encodes CATSEGSYNEQFF.

This rearrangement joins TRBV28 to TRBJ2-4; 7 bases are a match to TRBD1. TRBJ2-7 matches the DNA end more closely, so the J call is doubtful. The CDR3 runs 15 residues. Germline V gives CDR1 MDHEN, CDR2 SYDVKM. In nucleotides, the CDR3 is TGTGCCAGCAGGGCGACCGGGACAGTTGGCTACGAGCAGTACTTC. Translated, it gives CASRATGTVGYEQYF.

This clonotype was counted a single time. One end of the junction varies from germline; a read error may be responsible. The chain joins TRBV10-1 to TRBJ2-5; maybe TRBD1 (6 bases). This CDR3 is 13 amino acids long. Germline V gene data show CDR1 as WNHNN and CDR2 as SYGVQD (reference sequence). CDR3 DNA: TGCGCCAGCAGTCCGGACAGTCAAGGGACCCAGTACTTC. Its translation: CASSPDSQGTQYF.

Concerning this clonotype itself: This may stem from a read error, because a much larger clone lies one nucleotide away. J is TRBJ2-1 and V is TRBV29-1, with D hard to call. Germline CDR1 SQVTM, CDR2 ANQGSEA. CDR3 size: 11 residues. CDR3 in DNA: TGCAGCGTTGACGTATACAATAAGCAGTTCTTC. Protein product: CSVDVYNKQFF.

This clonotype was found a few times. The chain joins TRBV14 to TRBJ2-7; TRBD1 agrees at 10 bases. The trim removed 9 bases at V and 4 bases at J, leaving 9 bases unmatched. Germline CDR1 and CDR2: SGHDN and FVKESK. CDR3 length: 14 residues. The CDR3 nucleotides are TGTGCCAGTAAGGCCGGGACAGGGGATTACGAGCAGTACTTC. It translates to CASKAGTGDYEQYF.

This clonotype was counted ten times or more. The chain recombines TRBV20-1 with TRBJ1-2; 8 bases fit TRBD1. CDR1 and CDR2 (germline): DFQATT, SNEGSKA (reference sequence). The V and J ends lost 5 bases and 10 bases, in that order; junction bases with no gene match: 9. The CDR3 has 12 amino acids. CDR3 nucleotide sequence: TGCAGTGCTCCGACAGGGGCCGGCATCTACACCTTC. Its translation is CSAPTGAGIYTF.

This clonotype has a handful of counts. This chain links TRBV3-1 with TRBJ2-1; D is perhaps TRBD2 (5 bases). There are 14 residues in the CDR3. Between the trimmed V and J ends, which lost 5 bases and 7 bases, there was a span of 15 bases. CDR1 is LGHDT, CDR2 YNNKEL, per germline (reference sequence). DNA for the CDR3: TGTGCCAGCAGCTTTGGACCCAAGCGGAATGAGCAGTTCTTC. Translation gives CASSFGPKRNEQFF.

The genes are TRBV18 and TRBJ2-5, with D possibly being TRBD1 (5 bases). With 3 bases removed from V and 11 bases from J, the gap between germline ends came to 19 bases. CDR1 and CDR2 (germline): KGHSH, LQKENI. This CDR3 is 14 amino acids long. As DNA, the CDR3 is TGTGCCAGCTCACCGGGGCAGGCCTACAATGAGCAGTACTTC. This gives the protein CASSPGQAYNEQYF.

V gene TRBV20-1 combines with J gene TRBJ2-1; D remains ambiguous. The V end lost 0 bases, the J end lost 5 bases, and 14 bases lay between the germline ends. The CDR3 covers 15 residues. CDR1 is DFQATT and CDR2 is SNEGSKA in the germline V gene (reference sequence). CDR3 sequence (DNA): TGCAGTGCTAGAGATGTACTGGCTATCCACAATGAGCAGTTCTTC. Its translation is CSARDVLAIHNEQFF.

The genes are TRBV7-2 and TRBJ2-4; D perhaps matches TRBD1 (5 bases). V was clipped by 3 bases and J by 5 bases, with 8 bases between them. This CDR3 comprises 13 residues. Germline loops: CDR1 SGHTA, CDR2 FQGNSA. DNA for the CDR3: TGTGCCAGCAGCTTCGACAGTGAAAACATTCAGTACTTC. Translating it yields CASSFDSENIQYF.

This rearrangement joins TRBV7-2 to TRBJ1-2; D is unclear. Germline-derived CDR1 and CDR2 are SGHTA and FQGNSA. The CDR3 is 15 residues long. Between the trimmed V and J ends, which lost 5 bases and 4 bases, there was a span of 17 bases. CDR3 region: CASSGEDSLGYGYTF. CDR3 in DNA: TGTGCCAGCAGCGGAGAGGACTCTCTTGGCTATGGCTACACCTTC.

This clonotype has ten or more counts. The J gene is TRBJ1-4, the V gene TRBV4-1; D not certain. Trimming shortened V by 3 bases and J by 8 bases, and 16 bases separated the two germline ends. The CDR3 totals 15 residues. Germline V gene lookup returns CDR1 MGHRA and CDR2 YSYEKL. The CDR3 coding sequence is TGCGCCAGCAGCCATGCCATAGGACGTGCCGAAAAACTGTTTTTT. This gives the protein CASSHAIGRAEKLFF.

The gene calls are TRBV29-1 and TRBJ2-3, with TRBD1 as a possible D gene (6 bases). With 4 bases removed from V and 0 bases from J, the gap between germline ends came to 11 bases. Germline V gives CDR1 SQVTM, CDR2 ANQGSEA. The CDR3 length is 14 residues. The CDR3 region has the DNA TGCAGCGTTGCGGAACAGGGAAGCACAGATACGCAGTATTTT. It is translated as CSVAEQGSTDTQYF.

The rearrangement joins TRBV7-6 to TRBJ2-1; D not resolved. CDR1 SGHVS and CDR2 FNYEAQ come from the germline V gene. CDR3 length equals 15 residues. V was pared by 7 bases and J by 2 bases, with 15 bases between. The chain's CDR3 is CASTPIVGTYNEQFF. In nucleotides, the CDR3 is TGTGCCAGCACCCCAATAGTGGGAACCTACAATGAGCAGTTCTTC. The whole variable domain, filled in from reference TRBV7-6 and TRBJ2-1, reads GAGVSQSPRYKVTKRGQDVALRCDPISGHVSLYWYRQALGQGPEFLTYFNYEAQQDKSGLPNDRFSAERPEGSISTLTIQRTEQRDSAMYRCASTPIVGTYNEQFFGPGTRLTVL.